The 22 T cell receptor beta chains given below trace back to one sample, sequenced in a study of prognosis after radiotherapy for stage I lung cancer. Genomic DNA was the source, and TCR beta CDR3 was amplified from it by two-round multiplex PCR. First-round PCR, the initial amplification, used primers specific to each TRBV and TRBJ gene. TCRdb used MiXCR to reprocess the multiplex PCR reads, holding one entry per CDR3 protein. The sample carries about 35,000 distinct CDR3 sequences, nearly 35% recorded once. The material sequenced was PBMCs, taken before or after stereotactic body radiation therapy (not recorded which). All receptors come from a donor at least 50 years old with non-small cell lung cancer.

This clonotype was seen at least ten times. The rearrangement uses TRBV12-3 or TRBV12-4 and TRBJ1-6; D may be TRBD1 (5 bases). V gave up 4 bases and J gave up 3 bases, with 10 bases separating them. CDR3 length: 15 residues. Written as DNA, the CDR3 is TGTGCCAGCAGTTCGGGACTGAGCTATAATTCACCCCTCCACTTT. Translating it yields CASSSGLSYNSPLHF.

This clonotype was seen at least ten times. V is TRBV27 and J is TRBJ1-1, with D hard to call. Per the germline V gene, CDR1 is MNHEY and CDR2 is SMNVEV (reference sequence). Trimming removed 7 bases from V and 0 bases from J, with 9 bases in between. The CDR3 runs to 13 residues. The CDR3 nucleotides are TGTGCCAGCACCGCAGGACTGAACACTGAAGCTTTCTTT. Amino acids: CASTAGLNTEAFF.

Points on this clonotype: The conserved final phenylalanine or tryptophan is absent from the CDR3, which likely points to a read error. The V and J genes are TRBV2 and TRBJ2-7; D gene uncertain. The ends were cut back, 6 bases at V and 0 bases at J, with 9 bases in the middle. Germline V gives CDR1 SNHLY, CDR2 FYNNEI. CDR3 length equals 13 residues. CDR3 sequence (DNA): TGTGCCAGCAGCCCTTTGGGCTCCTACGAGCAGTACCTC. Translation: CASSPLGSYEQYL.

This clonotype was counted ten times or more. Written as DNA, the CDR3 is TGCAGCGTAAAAGAGGTGGGAGAGACCCAGTACTTC. It specifies CSVKEVGETQYF. The chain couples TRBV29-1 to TRBJ2-5; D gene ambiguous. V was shortened by 6 bases and J by 4 bases, with 12 bases between the two germline ends. The germline V gene has CDR1 SQVTM and CDR2 ANQGSEA. The CDR3 covers 12 residues. The variable domain in full, with the rest retrieved from reference TRBV29-1 and TRBJ2-5, is SAVISQKPSRDICQRGTSLTIQCQVDSQVTMMFWYRQQPGQSLTLIATANQGSEATYESGFVIDKFPISRPNLTFSTLTVSNMSPEDSSIYLCSVKEVGETQYFGPGTRLLVL.

This clonotype was detected ten times or more. The chain links TRBV12-3 or TRBV12-4 to TRBJ1-1; D remains ambiguous. The length of the CDR3 is 13 residues. The V end lost 7 bases, the J end lost 0 bases, and 9 bases lay between the germline ends. The CDR3 DNA is TGTGCCAGCACCCTGACGGTGAACACTGAAGCTTTCTTT. Its translation is CASTLTVNTEAFF.

This clonotype was detected ten times or more. The chain is built from TRBV3-1 and TRBJ1-1, with D tentatively TRBD1 (5 bases). Germline lookup yields CDR1 LGHDT and CDR2 YNNKEL (reference sequence). The V end was cut by 1 base, the J end by 11 bases, with 14 bases between. This CDR3 comprises 13 residues. CDR3 nucleotide sequence: TGTGCCAGCAGCCAAGGGGGGAATTGGTGGGCTTTCTTT. The encoded protein is CASSQGGNWWAFF.

This clonotype is judged medium-sized. The chain joins TRBV5-1 to TRBJ1-3; TRBD1 agrees at 7 bases. V dropped 4 bases and J dropped 1; count of bases not matched to a gene: 2. Looked up from germline, CDR1 is SGHRS and CDR2 is YFSETQ. The CDR3 is 14 amino acids. CDR3 DNA sequence: TGCGCCAGCAGCCCGACAGGGTCTGGAAACACCATATATTTT. Translating it yields CASSPTGSGNTIYF.

This clonotype was counted at least ten times. This rearrangement joins TRBV18 to TRBJ2-1, with 11 bases identical to TRBD2. Germline values: CDR1 KGHSH, CDR2 LQKENI. Trimming at V came to 1 base and at J to 4 bases, leaving 6 bases not matched to a gene. The CDR3 runs to 17 residues. The CDR3 here is CASSPRTSGSLYNEQFF. In nucleotides, the CDR3 is TGTGCCAGCTCACCACGTACTAGCGGGAGTCTTTACAATGAGCAGTTCTTC. Full variable domain (rest looked up from reference TRBV18 and TRBJ2-1): NAGVMQNPRHLVRRRGQEARLRCSPMKGHSHVYWYRQLPEEGLKFMVYLQKENIIDESGMPKERFSAEFPKEGPSILRIQQVVRGDSAAYFCASSPRTSGSLYNEQFFGPGTRLTVL.

In its sample, this clonotype was seen many times. V is TRBV9 and J is TRBJ2-6, with D possibly TRBD1 on 5 matching bases. CDR3 length equals 15 residues. V lost 0 bases, J lost 2 bases, and 6 bases lay in between. Germline lookup yields CDR1 SGDLS and CDR2 YYNGEE. CDR3 region: CASSVEGAGANVLTF. For the CDR3, the DNA is TGTGCCAGCAGCGTAGAAGGGGCTGGGGCCAACGTCCTGACTTTC.

This clonotype was counted a few times. The CDR3 nucleotides read TGTGCCAGCACCATCCAGGGTGTAGGCGAGACCCAGTACTTC. Amino acid sequence: CASTIQGVGETQYF. The V call is TRBV5-4, the J call TRBJ2-5; TRBD1 might be the D (5 bases). Germline V gene lookup returns CDR1 SGHNT and CDR2 YYREEE (reference sequence). The CDR3 consists of 14 residues. Trimming removed 6 bases from V and 5 bases from J, with 17 bases in between.

At least ten counts were recorded for this clonotype. The V gene is TRBV5-5, the J gene TRBJ2-3; TRBD1 matches at 7 bases. The CDR3 runs to 14 residues. V trimming: 4 bases; J trimming: 4 bases; junction bases outside the gene matches: 6. Germline CDR1 reads SGHKS; CDR2 reads YYEKEE (reference sequence). CDR3 in DNA: TGTGCCAGCAGCCCGGACCAGGGGGCAGATACGCAGTATTTT. Encoded protein: CASSPDQGADTQYF.

The chain is built from TRBV20-1 and TRBJ2-3, with 12 bases matching TRBD2. This CDR3 is 15 amino acids long. CDR1 is DFQATT and CDR2 is SNEGSKA in the germline V gene (reference sequence). Trimming removed 5 bases from V and 4 bases from J; junction bases left unmatched: 7. CDR3 sequence: CSARRLAGVADTQYF. The CDR3 DNA reads as TGCAGTGCTCGTCGACTAGCGGGAGTGGCAGATACGCAGTATTTT.

This clonotype was seen repeatedly, ten times or more. The chain recombines TRBV28 with TRBJ2-5, with 9 positions matching TRBD2. This CDR3 is 15 amino acids long. Germline assignment: CDR1 MDHEN and CDR2 SYDVKM. V was clipped by 3 bases and J by 2 bases; unmatched bases: 4. The CDR3 loop reads CASSFPSGTQETQYF. In DNA, the CDR3 is TGTGCCAGCAGTTTTCCTAGCGGGACACAAGAGACCCAGTACTTC.

This clonotype is medium-sized. The J gene is TRBJ2-2, the V gene TRBV5-1; maybe TRBD1 (8 bases). CDR1 is SGHRS, CDR2 YFSETQ, per germline. V was cut by 1 base and J by 7 bases, with 14 bases left in between. The length of the CDR3 is 15 residues. In DNA, the CDR3 is TGCGCCAGCAGCTTGACGGACAGGGAGGGCGGGGAGCTGTTTTTT. It codes for CASSLTDREGGELFF.

This clonotype has a count of ten or more. The J gene is TRBJ2-7, the V gene TRBV4-1; D possibly corresponds to TRBD1 (5 bases). Trimming took off 1 base at V and 1 base at J, with 8 bases between the two ends. Germline V lookup: CDR1 MGHRA, CDR2 YSYEKL. The CDR3 has 14 amino acids. The CDR3 region has the DNA TGCGCCAGCAGCCAAGTAGACAGTTCCTACGAGCAGTACTTC. This sequence encodes CASSQVDSSYEQYF.

This clonotype has a count of ten or more. The chain employs TRBV11-3 and TRBJ1-1, with D possibly being TRBD1 (5 bases). The V gene's germline CDR1 is SGHNT and CDR2 YENEEA. This CDR3 is 13 amino acids long. Trimming pared 5 bases from V and 1 base from J, leaving 8 bases between. The CDR3 is CASSRQRNTEAFF. The CDR3, as DNA: TGTGCCAGCAGCCGACAGAGGAACACTGAAGCTTTCTTT.

Of note for this clonotype: Compared with germline, one end of the junction differs, possibly owing to a read error. This chain's CDR3 is CASIYSPGAGYGYTF. The CDR3, as DNA: TGTGCCAGCATTTACTCCCCAGGGGCGGGGTATGGCTACACCTTC. V is TRBV6-5 and J is TRBJ1-2, with D possibly matching TRBD1 (6 bases). CDR1 is MNHEY, CDR2 SVGAGI, per germline. There are 15 residues in the CDR3.

The table lists this clonotype with many counts. The gene calls are TRBV5-1 and TRBJ1-5; TRBD1 might be the D (6 bases). The CDR3 totals 14 residues. CDR1 and CDR2 from the germline V gene are SGHRS and YFSETQ. V was shortened by 2 bases and J by 3 bases, with 9 bases between the two germline ends. The DNA for the CDR3 is TGCGCCAGCAGCTTAACAGGGAACAATCAGCCCCAGCATTTT. It codes for CASSLTGNNQPQHF. The full variable domain, completed using reference TRBV5-1 and TRBJ1-5, is KAGVTQTPRYLIKTRGQQVTLSCSPISGHRSVSWYQQTPGQGLQFLFEYFSETQRNKGNFPGRFSGRQFSNSRSEMNVSTLELGDSALYLCASSLTGNNQPQHFGDGTRLSIL.

This clonotype came up many times. This chain links TRBV7-9 with TRBJ2-5; D not resolved. The germline gives CDR1 SEHNR, CDR2 FQNEAQ (reference sequence). V shed 6 bases and J shed 2 bases, with 16 bases lying between them. This CDR3 contains 15 residues. The CDR3 region has the DNA TGTGCCAGCAGTCCTACCAACTGGCCTCAAGAGACCCAGTACTTC. Amino acid sequence: CASSPTNWPQETQYF. The whole variable domain, remainder taken from reference TRBV7-9 and TRBJ2-5, is DTGVSQNPRHKITKRGQNVTFRCDPISEHNRLYWYRQTLGQGPEFLTYFQNEAQLEKSRLLSDRFSAERPKGSFSTLEIQRTEQGDSAMYLCASSPTNWPQETQYFGPGTRLLVL.

This clonotype was detected only once. A junction end diverges from the germline sequence, so it may reflect a read error. The V and J genes are TRBV12-3 or TRBV12-4 and TRBJ1-2; D not resolved. The CDR3 sequence is 15 residues long. This CDR3 reads CATGRTETMAGGCTF. CDR3 DNA sequence: TGTGCCACCGGTCGGACGGAGACTATGGCTGGTGGCTGCACCTTC.

Comments on this clonotype: This is likely an artifact of a read error, given a far larger clone one base away. The chain links TRBV6-4 to TRBJ1-2; 12 positions match TRBD1. The CDR3 has 15 residues. J gave up 4 bases and V 6 bases, and 6 bases lay outside the gene matches. Per the germline V gene, CDR1 is MRHNA and CDR2 is SNTAGT. The CDR3 region has the DNA TGTGCCAGCAGGAGGGACAGGGGGCCTGTCTATGGCTACACCTTC. It translates to CASRRDRGPVYGYTF.

About this clonotype itself: A far larger clone is only one base removed, so a read error is likely. The chain couples TRBV11-2 to TRBJ1-4, with D hard to call. This CDR3 spans 12 amino acids. Germline V lookup: CDR1 SGHAT, CDR2 FQNNGV. V shed 1 base and J shed 14 bases, with 11 bases lying between them. The CDR3 here is CASSLVWTWLFF. The CDR3 nucleotides are TGTGCCAGCAGCTTAGTGTGGACTTGGCTGTTTTTT.